These T cell receptor beta chains were read from a single sample in a study of radiation and T cells in renal cell carcinoma. Method: immunoSEQ multiplex PCR; TCRdb's copy keeps in-frame clones and lacks some. The table has tens of thousands of clones, 65% to 85% seen once. The specimen comprised blood, sampled from a patient whose treatment included radiotherapy and nephrectomy. The receptors were gathered from a man aged 60 to 75 with renal cell carcinoma. CDR3s include the opening cysteine and the closing phenylalanine or tryptophan. Fields, in order: V gene, CDR3 protein.

v_call: TRBV19
cdr3_aa: CASSSAGVSGANVLTF

v_call: TRBV6-5
cdr3_aa: CASSSFGGYGYTF

v_call: TRBV27
cdr3_aa: CASSFYPPLREGLFNYGYTF

v_call: TRBV7-2
cdr3_aa: CASSLDFAGGQETQYF

v_call: TRBV30
cdr3_aa: CAWSDQGASNQPQHF

v_call: TRBV5-6
cdr3_aa: CASRNRDLLYNEQFF

v_call: TRBV7-9
cdr3_aa: CASSLTMAAGANVLTF

v_call: TRBV7-8
cdr3_aa: CASSLATGEYNEQFF

v_call: TRBV5-4
cdr3_aa: CASSLGGQINTGELFF

v_call: TRBV7-3
cdr3_aa: CASSLLDSIQFF

v_call: TRBV10-1
cdr3_aa: CASSVGSPNQPQHF

v_call: TRBV30
cdr3_aa: CAGRQSSTDTQYF

v_call: TRBV5-6
cdr3_aa: CASSEPGTPYEQYF

v_call: TRBV29-1
cdr3_aa: CSVRQGGEETQYF

v_call: TRBV6-5
cdr3_aa: CASSHPQGSGNTIYF

v_call: TRBV2
cdr3_aa: CASSANTYYNEQFF

v_call: TRBV4-3
cdr3_aa: CASSPSRDSRSGYTF

v_call: TRBV5-1
cdr3_aa: CASSLAISQETQYF

v_call: TRBV27
cdr3_aa: CASSWGAEAYGYTF

v_call: TRBV14
cdr3_aa: CASSQGPYNEQFF

v_call: TRBV5-1
cdr3_aa: CASSLTGNTEAFF

v_call: TRBV5-6
cdr3_aa: CASSKNSGTGGYEQYF

v_call: TRBV10-3
cdr3_aa: CAISVGGTDTQYF

v_call: TRBV7-9
cdr3_aa: CASILGRRGREITDTQYF

v_call: TRBV5-1
cdr3_aa: CASSLQTGTSDGYTF

v_call: TRBV27
cdr3_aa: CASSFGGNEKLFF

v_call: TRBV27
cdr3_aa: CASSLRGDQPQHF

v_call: TRBV6-1
cdr3_aa: CASKGREFAGTQYF

v_call: TRBV19
cdr3_aa: CASSIGRDIFYEQYF

v_call: TRBV10-3
cdr3_aa: CAISFTGLNTEAFF

v_call: TRBV5-4
cdr3_aa: CASSLWGAGDSPLHF

v_call: TRBV18
cdr3_aa: CASSPSPATNEKLFF

v_call: TRBV4-3
cdr3_aa: CASSQDPSGGNIQYF

v_call: TRBV5-1
cdr3_aa: CASSLGTSGIQETQYF

v_call: TRBV7-2
cdr3_aa: CASSLRGGGTYNEQFF

v_call: TRBV27
cdr3_aa: CASSPRSGGATDTQYF

v_call: TRBV9
cdr3_aa: CASSVDPFDRGHGYTF

v_call: TRBV11-2
cdr3_aa: CASSPLPTGSEKLFF

v_call: TRBV2
cdr3_aa: CASSERFWDRGNTEAFF

v_call: TRBV6-4
cdr3_aa: CASSPPYYNEQFF

v_call: TRBV19
cdr3_aa: CASSAPGEYRGYGYTF

v_call: TRBV4-3
cdr3_aa: CASSQVHSGTSLYNEQFF

v_call: TRBV5-4
cdr3_aa: CASSLVPHMNTEAFF

v_call: TRBV11-3
cdr3_aa: CASSPRGPGRKNTEAFF

v_call: TRBV19
cdr3_aa: CASITNDRSYGYTF

v_call: TRBV19
cdr3_aa: CASSIVRQGSSYNSPLHF

v_call: TRBV9
cdr3_aa: CASSTPGQGSEKLFF

v_call: TRBV28
cdr3_aa: CASREMGGGYGYTF

v_call: TRBV19
cdr3_aa: CASSITGRPEAFF

v_call: TRBV6-5
cdr3_aa: CASSLDIYSYEQYF

v_call: TRBV10-1
cdr3_aa: CASSAITDTQYF

v_call: TRBV5-1
cdr3_aa: CASSLATGSNEKLFF

v_call: TRBV19
cdr3_aa: CASSRDRGHHGYTF

v_call: TRBV6-5
cdr3_aa: CASSYSRSRETQYF

v_call: TRBV7-2
cdr3_aa: CASSPFDEQYF

v_call: TRBV4-3
cdr3_aa: CASSQDRAGLNTEAFF

v_call: TRBV2
cdr3_aa: CASSERGTGKAFF

v_call: TRBV7-9
cdr3_aa: CASSPRSSITPYGYTF

v_call: TRBV30
cdr3_aa: CAWTGLSGNTIYF

v_call: TRBV30
cdr3_aa: CAWRGMGDTEAFF